This T cell receptor (beta chain) was sequenced in a study of cytomegalovirus exposure and HLA in healthy donors. At the level of the study: Membership in the Caucasian-associated ancestry cluster was found for about 84% of 398 genotyped donors. Study-level results: Excluded: some indistinguishable V segments such as TRBV6-2 and TRBV6-3. In presence/absence analyses, roughly uniform sequencing depth across donors was assumed.

CDR1 is MGHRA and CDR2 is YSYEKL in the germline V gene. This CDR3 comprises 17 residues. Trimming at V came to 1 base and at J to 8 bases, leaving 11 bases not matched to a gene. With regard to this clone: What it binds is not known.

PCR employed 60 Vbeta and 13 Jbeta primers. Sequenced by immunoSEQ multiplex PCR; TCRdb stores in-frame clones only, minus some. The table shows a few hundred thousand clones, with 70% to 90% occurring only once. This clonotype was obtained from a woman between 18 and 29 years old in good health and CMV-seronegative. The specimen sequenced was PBMCs. The chain links TRBV4-1 to TRBJ2-2, with 9 positions matching TRBD2. CDR3 in amino acids: CASSQAIAASGVGELFF. The CDR3 DNA follows: TGCGCCAGCAGCCAAGCGATAGCGGCTAGCGGGGTTGGGGAGCTGTTTTTT.